Below, 10 T cell receptor beta chains from the same sample are listed, as sequenced in a study of T cells in localized non-small cell lung cancer. TCRdb keeps only in-frame clones here, not all; method: immunoSEQ multiplex PCR. The sample lists approximately 30,000 clones, about nine tenths occurring once. Source: peripheral blood, taken before any cancer treatment. All receptors derive from a woman between 40 and 69 years old with stage I lung adenocarcinoma.

The rearrangement joins TRBV30 to TRBJ1-4, with a possible D match to TRBD1 (5 bases). CDR1 is GTSNPN, CDR2 SVGIG, per germline (reference sequence). V was cut by 3 bases and J by 8 bases, with 19 bases left in between. CDR3 length: 15 residues. This CDR3 reads CAWSPTRRTNEKLFF. The DNA of the CDR3 is TGTGCCTGGAGCCCTACAAGGAGGACAAACGAAAAACTGTTTTTT.

The V gene is TRBV5-1, the J gene TRBJ1-1; D is unresolved. The V and J ends lost 2 bases and 2 bases respectively, with 10 bases between them. This CDR3 contains 14 residues. The germline V gene encodes CDR1 SGHRS and CDR2 YFSETQ. The chain's CDR3 is CASSFPGSNTEAFF. The DNA for the CDR3 is TGCGCCAGCAGCTTCCCCGGATCCAACACTGAAGCTTTCTTT.

The table lists this clone with a count of one. The chain is built from TRBV20-1 and TRBJ2-3; D remains ambiguous. Germline V gene sequence: CDR1 DFQATT, CDR2 SNEGSKA (reference sequence). The V gene lost 5 bases and the J gene lost 3 bases, with 3 bases spanning the gap. This CDR3 has 10 amino acids. The CDR3 sequence is CSAWTDTQYF. CDR3 coding DNA: TGCAGTGCTTGGACAGATACGCAGTATTTT.

This sequence joins TRBV19 and TRBJ2-7; possible D gene TRBD1, 6 bases. CDR3 length equals 14 residues. V was shortened by 6 bases and J by 6 bases, with 18 bases between the two germline ends. Per the germline V gene, CDR1 is LNHDA and CDR2 is SQIVND (reference sequence). CDR3 region: CASRDPGDRREQYF. The CDR3 DNA reads TGTGCCAGTAGGGACCCTGGAGACAGGCGCGAGCAGTACTTC.

The chain recombines TRBV5-6 with TRBJ2-1; D may be TRBD2 (6 bases). The CDR3 runs 15 residues. Germline CDR1 reads SGHDT; CDR2 reads YYEEEE. V was trimmed by 0 bases and J by 2 bases, leaving 9 bases between them. In nucleotides, the CDR3 is TGTGCCAGCAGCTTGGGGGGCGGGGCCTACAATGAGCAGTTCTTC. This translates into CASSLGGGAYNEQFF.

V and J are TRBV19 and TRBJ1-1, with D hard to call. The germline CDR1 and CDR2 sequences are LNHDA and SQIVND (reference sequence). This CDR3 spans 15 amino acids. Between the trimmed V and J ends, which lost 9 bases and 1 base, there was a span of 18 bases. The CDR3 region is CASRMLREENTEAFF. As DNA, the CDR3 is TGTGCCAGCAGAATGCTACGAGAGGAGAACACTGAAGCTTTCTTT.

The chain combines TRBV18 with TRBJ2-5; D might be TRBD1 (6 bases). V was cut by 8 bases and J by 2 bases, with 12 bases left in between. Germline V gives CDR1 KGHSH, CDR2 LQKENI. CDR3 size: 13 residues. The CDR3 spells CASLNREQETQYF. CDR3 bases: TGTGCCAGCCTTAACAGGGAACAAGAGACCCAGTACTTC.

The rearrangement links TRBV7-7 to TRBJ2-5, with D perhaps TRBD2 (6 bases). Trimming removed 2 bases from V and 2 bases from J, with 15 bases in between. CDR1 is SSHAT and CDR2 is FNYEAQ in the germline V gene (reference sequence). The CDR3 totals 16 residues. CDR3 sequence reads: CASSLSGVRGQETQYF. The CDR3 coding sequence is TGTGCCAGCAGCTTATCCGGCGTGCGGGGTCAAGAGACCCAGTACTTC.

V gene TRBV5-4 combines with J gene TRBJ1-3; 7 bases align to TRBD1. Germline CDR1 is SGHNT and CDR2 is YYREEE (reference sequence). The trim removed 5 bases at V and 0 bases at J, leaving 5 bases unmatched. The CDR3 is 15 residues long. DNA for the CDR3: TGTGCCAGCAGTAACAGGGACAGCTCTGGAAACACCATATATTTT. This gives the protein CASSNRDSSGNTIYF.

V and J are TRBV1 and TRBJ2-6; the tabulated D call, TRBD2, remains unverified against the DNA. TRBV1 has pseudogene status. The CDR3 covers 14 residues. CDR3 nucleotides: TGCACCAGCAGTACGAGATGTCGGGCCAACGTCCTGACTTTC. It translates to CTSSTRCRANVLTF.